This section outlines one T cell receptor (beta chain) sequence together with its context. Its specificity is unknown. Germline V gene data show CDR1 as MNHEY and CDR2 as SVGAGI. V lost 2 bases and J lost 7, with 12 bases in between. CDR3 length equals 15 residues. Time point of the sample: blood 2 weeks post-SBRT. Treatment described: 15 Gy SBRT to primary tumor, nephrectomy 4 weeks later. Serial blood draws occurred at baseline and 2 and 4 weeks post-SBRT. This sample was taken from a study of radiation and T cells in renal cell carcinoma. The wider study: Nephrectomy followed 15 Gy stereotactic body radiation by 4 weeks. Study-wide findings and caveats: No pretreatment tumor biopsies were available for baseline clonotypes. From baseline, blood top tumor clonotypes peaked at 2 weeks post-radiation.

Only in-frame clones appear in the TCRdb table, and some are missing; sequencing was by immunoSEQ multiplex PCR. The data show about 130,000 clones, about 81% seen once. The clonotype was recovered from a woman in her fifties or sixties with renal cell carcinoma. The sequencing used blood, collected from a patient whose treatment included radiotherapy and nephrectomy. V gene TRBV6-5 combines with J gene TRBJ1-6; D is unclear. The CDR3 sequence: CASSYRALANSPLHF. CDR3 bases: TGTGCCAGCAGTTACCGGGCACTGGCCAATTCACCCCTCCACTTT.